The subject of this entry is one TCR beta chain. Its antigen is as yet unknown. PCR was performed using 60 Vbeta and 13 Jbeta primers. The table came from immunoSEQ multiplex PCR; TCRdb's copy has only in-frame clones and leaves some out. The data show around 120,000 clones, roughly 70% seen once. These data originate in a study of cytomegalovirus exposure and HLA in healthy donors. Findings and caveats of the study: In vitro confirmation showed three CMV-associated chains to be CMV antigen specific.

This clonotype originated in a woman between 40 and 50 years old in good health and CMV-seronegative. Material: PBMCs.

The CDR3 reads CASSLSGSYEQYF. In nucleotides, the CDR3 is TGTGCCAGCAGCTTAAGCGGGTCCTACGAGCAGTACTTC. The chain has TRBV7-9 and TRBJ2-7, with D possibly TRBD2 on 6 matching bases. The germline V and J ends were trimmed by 2 bases and 1 base, with 6 bases remaining between them. The CDR3 covers 13 residues. Germline V gene lookup returns CDR1 SEHNR and CDR2 FQNEAQ (reference sequence).